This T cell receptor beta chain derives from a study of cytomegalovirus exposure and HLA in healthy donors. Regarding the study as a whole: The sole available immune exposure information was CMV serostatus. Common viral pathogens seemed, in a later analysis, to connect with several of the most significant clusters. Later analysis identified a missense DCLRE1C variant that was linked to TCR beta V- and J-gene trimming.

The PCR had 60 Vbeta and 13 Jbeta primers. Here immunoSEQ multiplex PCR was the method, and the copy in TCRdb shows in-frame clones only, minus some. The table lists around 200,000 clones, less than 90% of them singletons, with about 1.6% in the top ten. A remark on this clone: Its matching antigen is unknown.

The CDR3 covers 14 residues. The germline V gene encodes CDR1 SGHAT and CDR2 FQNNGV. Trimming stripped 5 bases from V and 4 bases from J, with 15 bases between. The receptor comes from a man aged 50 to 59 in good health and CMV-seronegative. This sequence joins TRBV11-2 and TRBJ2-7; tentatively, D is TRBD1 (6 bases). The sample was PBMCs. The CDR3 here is CASSPGTQRYEQYF. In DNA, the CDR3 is TGTGCCAGCAGCCCGGGGACACAACGATACGAGCAGTACTTC.